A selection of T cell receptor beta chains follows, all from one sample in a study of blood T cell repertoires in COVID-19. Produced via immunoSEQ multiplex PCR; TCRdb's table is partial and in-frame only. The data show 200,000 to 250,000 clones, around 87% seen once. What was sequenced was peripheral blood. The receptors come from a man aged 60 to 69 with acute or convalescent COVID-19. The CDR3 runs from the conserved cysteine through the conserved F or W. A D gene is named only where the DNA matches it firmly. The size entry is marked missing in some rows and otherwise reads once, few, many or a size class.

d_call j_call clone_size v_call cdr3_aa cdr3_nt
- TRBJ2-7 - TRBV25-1 CASSSPGTPSGEQYF TGTGCCAGCAGCTCCCCCGGGACTCCCTCCGGCGAGCAGTACTTC
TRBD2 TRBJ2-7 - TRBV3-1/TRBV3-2 CASSQLGAGSYEQYF TGTGCCAGCAGCCAACTCGGAGCGGGGTCCTACGAGCAGTACTTC
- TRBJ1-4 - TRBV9 CASSVGGLGEKLFF TGTGCCAGCAGCGTCGGGGGGCTCGGGGAAAAACTGTTTTTT
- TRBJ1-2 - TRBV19 CASTYRLANYGYTF TGTGCCAGTACCTACAGGTTAGCTAACTATGGCTACACCTTC
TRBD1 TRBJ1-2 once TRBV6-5 CASSPRQGAGYGYTF TGTGCCAGCAGTCCGCGACAGGGGGCTGGCTATGGCTACACCTTC
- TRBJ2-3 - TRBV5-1 CASSLGTSTDTQYF TGCGCCAGCAGCTTGGGGACTAGCACAGATACGCAGTATTTT
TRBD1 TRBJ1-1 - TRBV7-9 CASSRTIGGTGNTEAFF TGTGCCAGCAGCCGGACGATTGGCGGGACAGGGAACACTGAAGCTTTCTTT
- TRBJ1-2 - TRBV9 CASSIGGNGYTF TGTGCCAGCAGCATTGGAGGGAATGGCTACACCTTC
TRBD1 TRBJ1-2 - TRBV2 CASGQPGGVDGYTF TGTGCCAGCGGCCAACCAGGGGGCGTGGATGGCTACACCTTC
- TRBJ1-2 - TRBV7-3 CASSLFPQDGVTQSDGYTF TGTGCCAGCAGCTTATTCCCCCAGGACGGGGTGACTCAGTCTGATGGCTACACCTTC